One and the same sample provided the 31 T cell receptor beta chains below, sequenced in a study of T cells after posttransplantation cyclophosphamide. Cyclophosphamide on days +3 and +4 followed busulfan-fludarabine conditioning and a marrow graft. Sequenced by immunoSEQ multiplex PCR; TCRdb stores in-frame clones only, minus some. The sample gives about 21,000 clones, roughly nine tenths of which show up once; around 7.9% is in the top ten. The sample here was PBMCs, taken after allogeneic stem cell transplant with posttransplant cyclophosphamide. The receptors come from a female patient in her thirties or forties who received an allogeneic stem cell transplant from a related donor, was CMV-positive, and had no GVHD. Certain T cells may be donor cells from the graft.

The J gene is TRBJ2-5, the V gene TRBV28; a possible D gene is TRBD2 (6 bases). The DNA end is more similar to TRBJ2-7, so the J call may be wrong. This CDR3 is built from 13 residues. The germline V gene encodes CDR1 MDHEN and CDR2 SYDVKM. The CDR3 spells CASGVGGPYEQYF. Here the CDR3 DNA reads TGTGCCAGCGGTGTCGGGGGACCCTACGAGCAGTACTTC.

The CDR3 DNA reads as TGTGCCAGCTCACCTACGAACCCCGGCTATGGCTACACCTTC. Protein product: CASSPTNPGYGYTF. The rearrangement links TRBV18 to TRBJ1-2; D is ambiguous. The V gene's germline CDR1 is KGHSH and CDR2 LQKENI. Trimming removed 3 bases at V and 4 bases at J, with 12 bases between. This CDR3 spans 14 amino acids.

The chain joins TRBV13 to TRBJ2-2; perhaps TRBD2 as D (5 bases). The CDR3 spans 14 residues. V was clipped by 4 bases and J by 7 bases, with 13 bases between them. The V gene's germline CDR1 is PRHDT and CDR2 FYEKMQ (reference sequence). In nucleotides, the CDR3 is TGTGCCAGCAGCTCTGAGTCGGGGTACGGGGAGCTGTTTTTT. Translating it yields CASSSESGYGELFF.

This chain joins TRBV9 and TRBJ1-2; D remains ambiguous. Germline loops: CDR1 SGDLS, CDR2 YYNGEE. V shed 2 bases and J shed 5 bases, with 10 bases lying between them. This CDR3 contains 13 residues. CDR3 sequence reads: CASSVSELYGYTF. The CDR3 DNA is TGTGCCAGCAGCGTCTCTGAACTGTATGGCTACACCTTC.

This clone was seen more than once but under ten times. The chain recombines TRBV30 with TRBJ2-3; D is ambiguous. V lost 0 bases to trimming and J lost 0 bases, with 10 bases between them. The CDR3 covers 15 residues. CDR1 is GTSNPN, CDR2 SVGIG, per germline (reference sequence). Here the CDR3 reads CAWSVALSSTDTQYF. The CDR3 DNA reads TGTGCCTGGAGTGTCGCACTCTCTAGCACAGATACGCAGTATTTT.

This clone counts as medium-sized. CDR3 loop: CASTLTGWNEQFF. The CDR3 DNA follows: TGTGCCAGTACTTTGACAGGGTGGAATGAGCAGTTCTTC. The rearrangement uses TRBV19 and TRBJ2-1; 7 nucleotides agree with TRBD1. Germline V gene data show CDR1 as LNHDA and CDR2 as SQIVND (reference sequence). The CDR3 totals 13 residues. The V gene end was trimmed by 7 bases and the J gene end by 7 bases; junction bases not matched to a gene: 7. The full variable domain, in which reference TRBV19 and TRBJ2-1 provide the parts outside the CDR3, is DGGITQSPKYLFRKEGQNVTLSCEQNLNHDAMYWYRQDPGQGLRLIYYSQIVNDFQKGDIAEGYSVSREKKESFPLTVTSAQKNPTAFYLCASTLTGWNEQFFGPGTRLTVL.

The rearrangement links TRBV5-1 to TRBJ2-1; possible D gene TRBD2, 6 bases. CDR1 is SGHRS and CDR2 is YFSETQ in the germline V gene. The V end lost 0 bases, the J end lost 4 bases, and 14 bases lay between the germline ends. The CDR3 sequence is 16 residues long. CDR3 residues: CASSLGSAGRYNEQFF. The CDR3 bases are TGCGCCAGCAGCTTGGGTTCGGCAGGGAGGTACAATGAGCAGTTCTTC.

This clone showed up just a few times. V usage is TRBV4-1 and J usage is TRBJ1-4; tentatively, D is TRBD1 (5 bases). The CDR3 runs to 14 residues. Germline loops: CDR1 MGHRA, CDR2 YSYEKL. V shed 2 bases and J shed 8 bases, with 12 bases lying between them. This CDR3 is CASSQLQGREKLFF. CDR3 nucleotide sequence: TGCGCCAGCAGCCAACTTCAGGGAAGGGAAAAACTGTTTTTT.

As to this clone: At one of its ends the junction is not consistent with the germline gene, which may arise from a read error. This chain connects TRBV19 to TRBJ1-2; D possibly corresponds to TRBD1 (6 bases). The CDR3 totals 14 residues. Per germline, CDR1 LNHDA and CDR2 SQIVND (reference sequence). CDR3 DNA: TGTGCCAGTAGTATCCCCACAGGGAACTCTGGCTACACCTTC. It yields the protein CASSIPTGNSGYTF.

The genes are TRBV5-5 and TRBJ2-7, with 7 bases identical to TRBD2. Germline CDR1 SGHKS, CDR2 YYEKEE (reference sequence). J was trimmed by 6 bases and V by 0 bases; bases with no gene match: 15. The CDR3 extends over 17 amino acids. The CDR3 protein is CASSLGNWRGSRAEQYF. The CDR3 DNA follows: TGTGCCAGCAGCTTGGGCAATTGGCGCGGGAGTCGGGCCGAGCAGTACTTC. The full variable domain, its missing parts supplied by reference TRBV5-5 and TRBJ2-7, is DAGVTQSPTHLIKTRGQQVTLRCSPISGHKSVSWYQQVLGQGPQFIFQYYEKEERGRGNFPDRFSARQFPNYSSELNVNALLLGDSALYLCASSLGNWRGSRAEQYFGPGTRLTVT.

The J gene is TRBJ2-1, the V gene TRBV19, with 7 bases lining up with TRBD2. J gave up 7 bases and V 7 bases, and 16 bases lay outside the gene matches. This CDR3 has 16 amino acids. Per germline, CDR1 LNHDA and CDR2 SQIVND (reference sequence). In DNA, the CDR3 is TGTGCCAGTACCGTAGGGGAGGGCCGATTTTGGAATGAGCAGTTCTTC. This sequence encodes CASTVGEGRFWNEQFF.

The rearrangement uses TRBV7-2 and TRBJ2-1; D uncertain. CDR1 and CDR2 (germline): SGHTA, FQGNSA. Trimming stripped 5 bases from V and 9 bases from J, with 8 bases between. CDR3 length equals 11 residues. Here the CDR3 reads CASSPGGEQFF. The CDR3 nucleotides read TGTGCCAGCAGCCCAGGTGGTGAGCAGTTCTTC.

This clone was found a few times. The genes are TRBV2 and TRBJ2-7; 14 nucleotides align to TRBD2. With V trimmed by 5 bases and J by 4 bases, 10 bases remained unmatched. Germline assignment: CDR1 SNHLY and CDR2 FYNNEI. The CDR3 extends over 17 amino acids. The CDR3 bases are TGTGCCAGCAGTCCGCGACTAGCGGGAGGGCCGGGTTACGAGCAGTACTTC. Translation gives CASSPRLAGGPGYEQYF.

In regard to this clone: An end of the junction does not agree with germline; a read error may underlie this. The chain joins TRBV7-9 to TRBJ1-3; unclear D gene. The V gene's germline CDR1 is SEHNR and CDR2 FQNEAQ (reference sequence). CDR3 size: 8 residues. The CDR3 sequence is CASSTQDF. The CDR3 DNA sequence: TGTGCCAGCAGCACGCAGGATTTT.

The chain joins TRBV19 to TRBJ2-7; TRBD2 aligns across 11 bases. The germline V gene encodes CDR1 LNHDA and CDR2 SQIVND (reference sequence). V shed 3 bases, J shed 4 bases, and the junction held 2 bases outside the gene matches. This CDR3 is built from 14 residues. CDR3 DNA: TGTGCCAGTAGTATGGGACTAGCGGATTACGAGCAGTACTTC. This gives the protein CASSMGLADYEQYF.

This clone was observed once. The chain employs TRBV5-1 and TRBJ1-2; a possible D gene is TRBD1 (5 bases). The germline gives CDR1 SGHRS, CDR2 YFSETQ. The CDR3 is made up of 14 amino acids. V lost 3 bases and J 2 bases, leaving 11 bases between the germline ends. CDR3 loop: CASSSDGGNYGYTF. The DNA for the CDR3 is TGCGCCAGCAGCTCAGACGGGGGGAACTATGGCTACACCTTC. Full variable domain (remainder filled in from reference TRBV5-1 and TRBJ1-2): KAGVTQTPRYLIKTRGQQVTLSCSPISGHRSVSWYQQTPGQGLQFLFEYFSETQRNKGNFPGRFSGRQFSNSRSEMNVSTLELGDSALYLCASSSDGGNYGYTFGSGTRLTVV.

The chain combines TRBV5-4 with TRBJ2-1; 9 bases line up with TRBD2. From germline, CDR1 is SGHNT and CDR2 YYREEE (reference sequence). J lost 7 bases, V lost 5 bases, and 16 bases had no gene match. This CDR3 has 17 residues. For the CDR3, the DNA is TGTGCCAGCAGTCCGGCCCTTGGCGGGAGGGCCGGAAATGAGCAGTTCTTC. It translates to CASSPALGGRAGNEQFF.

The chain links TRBV29-1 to TRBJ2-5; the match to TRBD1 covers 8 bases. The junction had 11 bases not matched to a gene; V was cut back by 0 bases and J by 5 bases. Germline V gene lookup returns CDR1 SQVTM and CDR2 ANQGSEA. The CDR3 sequence is 16 residues long. CDR3 residues: CSVEDSGRQGAETQYF. The CDR3 DNA reads as TGCAGCGTTGAAGATTCTGGGCGGCAGGGGGCTGAGACCCAGTACTTC.

This chain joins TRBV27 and TRBJ1-2; 7 bases are shared with TRBD1. In germline, CDR1 is MNHEY, CDR2 SMNVEV (reference sequence). V lost 4 bases to trimming and J lost 0 bases; unmatched junction nucleotides: 5. CDR3 length equals 15 residues. The CDR3 sequence: CASSSRGEANYGYTF. The DNA of the CDR3 is TGTGCCAGCAGTTCCAGGGGGGAGGCTAACTATGGCTACACCTTC.

The rearrangement joins TRBV28 to TRBJ2-1; a weak D match, TRBD1 (5 bases). CDR3 length: 13 residues. Germline CDR1 and CDR2: MDHEN and SYDVKM. V shed 1 base and J shed 5 bases, with 6 bases lying between them. In DNA, the CDR3 is TGTGCCAGCAGTTTATTAGGGGACAATGAGCAGTTCTTC. This translates into CASSLLGDNEQFF.

The rearrangement uses TRBV6-1 and TRBJ2-7, with D perhaps matching TRBD2 (6 bases). CDR3 length equals 14 residues. The V end lost 1 base, the J end lost 7 bases, and 14 bases lay between the germline ends. The germline CDR1 and CDR2 sequences are MNHNS and SASEGT. CDR3 bases: TGTGCCAGCAGTGAAGAGGGACTGCAGTGGGAGCAGTACTTC. It is translated as CASSEEGLQWEQYF.

V usage is TRBV7-9 and J usage is TRBJ2-7, with 11 nucleotides matching TRBD2. V was clipped by 1 base and J by 4 bases; unmatched bases: 6. The CDR3 has 16 amino acids. Germline V gene sequence: CDR1 SEHNR, CDR2 FQNEAQ (reference sequence). DNA for the CDR3: TGTGCCAGCAGCTTAGAGACTAGCGGGAACCGATACGAGCAGTACTTC. It codes for CASSLETSGNRYEQYF.

The chain carries TRBV7-6 and TRBJ2-1, with unresolved D. Germline lookup yields CDR1 SGHVS and CDR2 FNYEAQ. V lost 2 bases to trimming and J lost 13 bases, with 21 bases between them. The CDR3 totals 15 residues. The CDR3 region has the DNA TGTGCCAGCAGCTTACAGGATCGTCCGTCCCCCCCACAGTTCTTC. Encoded protein: CASSLQDRPSPPQFF. The entire variable domain, with the rest obtained from reference TRBV7-6 and TRBJ2-1, is as follows: GAGVSQSPRYKVTKRGQDVALRCDPISGHVSLYWYRQALGQGPEFLTYFNYEAQQDKSGLPNDRFSAERPEGSISTLTIQRTEQRDSAMYRCASSLQDRPSPPQFFGPGTRLTVL.

The genes are TRBV28 and TRBJ2-5; D possibly corresponds to TRBD1 (6 bases). Germline values: CDR1 MDHEN, CDR2 SYDVKM. Trimming removed 3 bases at V and 4 bases at J, with 9 bases between. CDR3 size: 13 residues. CDR3 sequence: CASSLMTGETQYF. The CDR3 nucleotides read TGTGCCAGCAGTTTGATGACAGGAGAGACCCAGTACTTC. Combining the CDR3 with reference TRBV28 and TRBJ2-5 gives the whole variable domain DVKVTQSSRYLVKRTGEKVFLECVQDMDHENMFWYRQDPGLGLRLIYFSYDVKMKEKGDIPEGYSVSREKKERFSLILESASTNQTSMYLCASSLMTGETQYFGPGTRLLVL.

The chain couples TRBV6-1 to TRBJ1-2, with D unclear. Trimming cost V 3 bases and J 7 bases, with 18 bases left between them. This CDR3 region has 15 residues. Germline V gene data show CDR1 as MNHNS and CDR2 as SASEGT. CDR3 in DNA: TGTGCCAGCAGTGATTTATTGGGCCACGCGCTTGGCTACACCTTC. As protein: CASSDLLGHALGYTF.

DNA for the CDR3: TGTGCCAGCAGTCCTGGGACAGGTCCCGGGGAGCTGTTTTTT. It encodes CASSPGTGPGELFF. V gene TRBV6-5 combines with J gene TRBJ2-2, with TRBD1 matching 8 bases. Trimming removed 5 bases from V and 6 bases from J; junction bases left unmatched: 5. The CDR3 totals 14 residues. CDR1 and CDR2 from the germline V gene are MNHEY and SVGAGI.

The chain recombines TRBV11-2 with TRBJ2-7, with 16 bases lining up with TRBD2. V shed 3 bases, J shed 5 bases, and the junction held 4 bases outside the gene matches. Germline values: CDR1 SGHAT, CDR2 FQNNGV. This CDR3 comprises 16 residues. The DNA for the CDR3 is TGTGCCAGCAGCTTGGGACTAGCGGGAGGGTTGGACGAGCAGTACTTC. Translating gives CASSLGLAGGLDEQYF. The full variable domain, rest sourced from reference TRBV11-2 and TRBJ2-7, is EAGVAQSPRYKIIEKRQSVAFWCNPISGHATLYWYQQILGQGPKLLIQFQNNGVVDDSQLPKDRFSAERLKGVDSTLKIQPAKLEDSAVYLCASSLGLAGGLDEQYFGPGTRLTVT.

The chain employs TRBV12-5 and TRBJ2-5; no reliable D call. CDR1 is LGHNT, CDR2 FRNRAP, per germline. This CDR3 region has 14 residues. The ends were cut back, 6 bases at V and 2 bases at J, with 13 bases in the middle. The CDR3 reads CASGLGGFQETQYF. CDR3 coding DNA: TGTGCTAGTGGCCTTGGCGGATTTCAAGAGACCCAGTACTTC.

The CDR3 DNA is TGCAGTGCTAGACTTACCTACGAGCAGTACTTC. It specifies CSARLTYEQYF. The chain employs TRBV20-1 and TRBJ2-7, with no clear D. The CDR3 sequence is 11 residues long. V was clipped by 2 bases and J by 2 bases, with 4 bases between them. Germline CDR1 reads DFQATT; CDR2 reads SNEGSKA (reference sequence).

This clone showed up just a few times. The chain recombines TRBV9 with TRBJ1-1; no firm D call. Germline CDR1 is SGDLS and CDR2 is YYNGEE. V lost 3 bases and J 5 bases, leaving 8 bases between the germline ends. CDR3 length equals 12 residues. The CDR3 DNA follows: TGTGCCAGCAGCGCCGCAGGAACTGAAGCTTTCTTT. This sequence encodes CASSAAGTEAFF. The variable domain in full, completed from reference TRBV9 and TRBJ1-1, reads DSGVTQTPKHLITATGQRVTLRCSPRSGDLSVYWYQQSLDQGLQFLIQYYNGEERAKGNILERFSAQQFPDLHSELNLSSLELGDSALYFCASSAAGTEAFFGQGTRLTVV.

The CDR3 protein is CAWSVSGPPGELFF. The CDR3 nucleotides are TGTGCCTGGAGTGTATCAGGGCCCCCCGGGGAGCTGTTTTTT. The V and J genes are TRBV30 and TRBJ2-2, with a tentative D call TRBD1 (5 bases). Germline V gene lookup returns CDR1 GTSNPN and CDR2 SVGIG (reference sequence). This CDR3 has 14 amino acids. Trimming removed 0 bases from V and 6 bases from J, with 11 bases in between.